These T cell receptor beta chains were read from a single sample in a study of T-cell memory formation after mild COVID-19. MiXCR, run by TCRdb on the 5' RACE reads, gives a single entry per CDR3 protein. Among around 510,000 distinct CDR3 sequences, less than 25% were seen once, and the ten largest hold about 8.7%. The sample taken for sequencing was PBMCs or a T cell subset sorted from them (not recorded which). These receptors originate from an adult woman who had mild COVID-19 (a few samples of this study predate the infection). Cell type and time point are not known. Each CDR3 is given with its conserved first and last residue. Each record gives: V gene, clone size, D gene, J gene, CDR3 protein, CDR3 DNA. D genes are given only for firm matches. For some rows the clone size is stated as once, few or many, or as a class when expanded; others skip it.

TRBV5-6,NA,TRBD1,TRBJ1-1,CASSLVGTGLNTEAFF,TGTGCCAGCAGCTTGGTTGGGACAGGTCTGAACACTGAAGCTTTCTTT
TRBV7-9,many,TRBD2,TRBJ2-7,CASSLRLAELSYEQYF,TGTGCCAGCAGCTTAAGGCTAGCGGAGCTCTCCTACGAGCAGTACTTC
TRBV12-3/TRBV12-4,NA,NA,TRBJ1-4,CASSRTYKLFF,TGTGCCAGCAGCCGGACTTATAAACTGTTTTTT
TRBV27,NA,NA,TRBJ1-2,CASRTRGGNFYGYTF,TGTGCCAGCCGCACGAGAGGGGGGAATTTTTATGGCTACACCTTC
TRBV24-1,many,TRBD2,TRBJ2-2,CATRRGGDTGELFF,TGTGCCACCAGGCGGGGGGGTGACACCGGGGAGCTGTTTTTT
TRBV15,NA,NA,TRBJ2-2,CATSRLSGPGELFF,TGTGCCACCAGCAGGCTATCAGGGCCCGGGGAGCTGTTTTTT
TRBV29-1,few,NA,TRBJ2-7,CSVEKGAGEQYF,TGCAGCGTTGAAAAAGGGGCTGGGGAGCAGTACTTC
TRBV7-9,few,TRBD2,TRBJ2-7,CASSLNSGASYEQYF,TGTGCCAGCAGCTTAAATAGCGGGGCCTCCTACGAGCAGTACTTC
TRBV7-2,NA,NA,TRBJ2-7,CASSRSRENEQYF,TGTGCCAGCAGCCGAAGTCGGGAGAACGAGCAGTACTTC
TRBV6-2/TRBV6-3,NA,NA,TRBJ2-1,CASKFAYEQFF,TGTGCCAGCAAGTTTGCATATGAGCAGTTCTTC
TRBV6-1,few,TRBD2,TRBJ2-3,CASSENPPRREPRGTQYF,TGTGCCAGCAGTGAAAATCCCCCTCGGCGGGAGCCCCGAGGTACGCAGTATTTT
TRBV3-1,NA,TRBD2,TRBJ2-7,CASSQLSTSGSYEQYF,TGTGCCAGCAGCCAGTTATCAACTAGCGGGTCCTACGAGCAGTACTTC
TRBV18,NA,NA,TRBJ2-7,CASSPYSDYEQYF,TGTGCCAGCTCACCGTACAGCGACTACGAGCAGTACTTC
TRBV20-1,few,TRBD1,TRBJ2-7,CSASPGQGAYEQYF,TGCAGTGCTAGTCCGGGACAGGGGGCCTACGAGCAGTACTTC
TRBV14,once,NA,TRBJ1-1,CASSPSHGVEAFF,TGTGCCAGCAGCCCCTCACACGGAGTTGAAGCTTTCTTT
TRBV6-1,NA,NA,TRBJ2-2,CASPANTGELFF,TGTGCCAGCCCAGCGAACACCGGGGAGCTGTTTTTT
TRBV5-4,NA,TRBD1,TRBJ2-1,CASSLWWGQGKYNEQFF,TGTGCCAGCAGCTTGTGGTGGGGACAGGGGAAATACAATGAGCAGTTCTTC
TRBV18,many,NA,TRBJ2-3,CASSPRDTDTQYF,TGTGCCAGCTCACCAAGGGACACAGATACGCAGTATTTT
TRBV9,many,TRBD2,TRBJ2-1,CASSPRVAGTNNEQFF,TGTGCCAGCAGCCCTCGGGTAGCGGGGACGAACAATGAGCAGTTCTTC
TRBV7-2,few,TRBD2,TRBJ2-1,CASSLGIAGGNEQFF,TGTGCCAGCAGCTTAGGAATAGCGGGAGGCAATGAGCAGTTCTTC
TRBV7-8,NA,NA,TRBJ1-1,CVSSLGGTEAFF,TGTGTCAGCAGTTTGGGAGGGACTGAAGCTTTCTTT
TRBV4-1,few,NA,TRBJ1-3,CASSQGWGNTIYF,TGCGCCAGCAGCCAAGGATGGGGGAACACCATATATTTT
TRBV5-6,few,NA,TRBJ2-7,CASSPSLGPAYEQYF,TGTGCCAGCAGCCCCTCGTTGGGGCCGGCCTACGAGCAGTACTTC
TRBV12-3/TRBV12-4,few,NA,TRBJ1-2,CASSLTLGVGDGYTF,TGTGCCAGCAGTTTAACTCTAGGGGTAGGGGATGGCTACACCTTC
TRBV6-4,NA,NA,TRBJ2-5,CASSGVRGKAKETQYF,TGTGCCAGCAGTGGGGTCCGGGGCAAGGCCAAAGAGACCCAGTACTTC
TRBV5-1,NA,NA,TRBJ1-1,CASNAGIGTEAFF,TGCGCCAGCAACGCAGGGATTGGCACTGAAGCTTTCTTT
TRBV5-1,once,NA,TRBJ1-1,CASSPDLTEAFF,TGCGCCAGCAGCCCGGACTTGACTGAAGCTTTCTTT
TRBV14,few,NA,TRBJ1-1,CASSPSGSMGAFF,TGTGCCAGCAGTCCCTCGGGTTCGATGGGGGCTTTCTTT
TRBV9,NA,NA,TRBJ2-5,CASSVAGQETQYF,TGTGCCAGCAGCGTAGCTGGACAAGAGACCCAGTACTTC
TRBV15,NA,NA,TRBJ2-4,CATSSLGQGLIHIQYF,TGTGCCACCAGCTCCCTTGGCCAGGGCTTGATTCACATTCAGTACTTC
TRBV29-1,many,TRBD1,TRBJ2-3,CSVHQKGAKDTQYF,TGCAGCGTCCATCAGAAGGGGGCGAAAGATACGCAGTATTTT
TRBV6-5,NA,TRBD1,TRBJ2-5,CASRGQGRETQYF,TGTGCCAGCAGGGGACAGGGGAGGGAGACCCAGTACTTC
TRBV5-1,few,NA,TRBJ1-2,CASSDSGGYTF,TGCGCCAGCAGCGACAGTGGTGGCTACACCTTC